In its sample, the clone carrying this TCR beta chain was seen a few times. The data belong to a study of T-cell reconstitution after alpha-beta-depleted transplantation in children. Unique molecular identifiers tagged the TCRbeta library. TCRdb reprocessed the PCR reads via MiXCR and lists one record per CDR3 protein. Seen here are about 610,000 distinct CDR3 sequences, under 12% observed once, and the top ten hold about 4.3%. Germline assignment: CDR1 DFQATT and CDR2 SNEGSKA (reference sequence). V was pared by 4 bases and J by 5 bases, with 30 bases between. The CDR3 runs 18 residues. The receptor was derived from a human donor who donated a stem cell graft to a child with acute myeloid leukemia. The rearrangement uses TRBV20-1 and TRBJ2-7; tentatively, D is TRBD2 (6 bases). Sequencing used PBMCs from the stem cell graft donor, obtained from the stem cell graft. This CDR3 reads CSATLPFGVDGRFHEQYF. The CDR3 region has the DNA TGCAGTGCTACCCTTCCCTTCGGTGTGGACGGGAGATTTCACGAGCAGTACTTC.